This T cell receptor beta chain was identified during a study of monozygotic twins with inflammatory bowel disease. Study-wide results and caveats: IBD patients exhibited fewer clonotypes shared with other individuals than healthy twins, particularly with disease activity. IBD patients carried less diverse TCRbeta repertoires (inverse Simpson) than healthy co-twins.

Total RNA was isolated from whole blood without T cell sorting. Two nested PCRs, about 16 and 10 cycles, amplified TCRalpha and TCRbeta cDNA. TCRdb re-called the 5' RACE reads; one entry per CDR3 protein, DNA not given. This repertoire includes 80,000 or so distinct CDR3 sequences. The CDR3 runs to 15 residues. Germline CDR1 and CDR2: SGHRS and YFSETQ. Comments on this clonotype: The antigen is undetermined.

This TCR was sampled from a human donor with ulcerative colitis or Crohn's disease, or a healthy co-twin of an affected twin (not recorded which). V is TRBV5-1 and J is TRBJ2-5; without DNA, the TCRdb call of TRBD1 cannot be checked. The specimen sequenced was blood. The CDR3 reads CASSLGPRRQETQYF. Based on the CDR3 plus reference TRBV5-1 and TRBJ2-5, the full variable domain is KAGVTQTPRYLIKTRGQQVTLSCSPISGHRSVSWYQQTPGQGLQFLFEYFSETQRNKGNFPGRFSGRQFSNSRSEMNVSTLELGDSALYLCASSLGPRRQETQYFGPGTRLLVL.